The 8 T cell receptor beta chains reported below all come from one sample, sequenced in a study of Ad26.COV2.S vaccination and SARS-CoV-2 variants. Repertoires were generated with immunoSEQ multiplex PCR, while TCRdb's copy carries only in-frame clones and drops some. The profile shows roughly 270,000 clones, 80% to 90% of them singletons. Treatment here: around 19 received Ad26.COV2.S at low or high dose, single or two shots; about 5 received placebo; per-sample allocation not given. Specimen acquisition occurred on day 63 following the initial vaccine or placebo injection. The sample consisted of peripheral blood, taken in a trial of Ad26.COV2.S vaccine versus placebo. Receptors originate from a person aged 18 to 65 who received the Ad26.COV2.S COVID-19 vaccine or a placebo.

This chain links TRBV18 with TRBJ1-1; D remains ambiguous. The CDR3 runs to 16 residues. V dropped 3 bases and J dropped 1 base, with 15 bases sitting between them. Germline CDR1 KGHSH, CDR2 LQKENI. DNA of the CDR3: TGTGCCAGCTCACCGATTTTGGCACAGTCGAACACTGAAGCTTTCTTT. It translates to CASSPILAQSNTEAFF.

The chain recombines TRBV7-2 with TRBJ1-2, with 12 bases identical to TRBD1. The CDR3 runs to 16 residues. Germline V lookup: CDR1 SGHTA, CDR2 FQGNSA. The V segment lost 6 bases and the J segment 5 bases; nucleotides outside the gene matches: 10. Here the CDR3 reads CASSLPGQGAGYGYTF. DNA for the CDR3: TGTGCCAGCAGTTTACCGGGACAGGGGGCAGGGTATGGCTACACCTTC.

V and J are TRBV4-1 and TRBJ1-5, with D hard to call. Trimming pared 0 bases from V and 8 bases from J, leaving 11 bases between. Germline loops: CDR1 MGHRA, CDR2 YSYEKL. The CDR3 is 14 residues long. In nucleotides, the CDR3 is TGCGCCAGCAGCCAAGATCTTAACCTAAAGCCCCAGCATTTT. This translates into CASSQDLNLKPQHF.

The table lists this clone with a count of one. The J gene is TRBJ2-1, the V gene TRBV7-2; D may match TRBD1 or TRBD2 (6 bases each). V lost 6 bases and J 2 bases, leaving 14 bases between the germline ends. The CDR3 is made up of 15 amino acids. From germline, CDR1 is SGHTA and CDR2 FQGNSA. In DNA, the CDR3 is TGTGCCAGCAGGGCAACGGGGGCCCCCTACAATGAGCAGTTCTTC. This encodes CASRATGAPYNEQFF.

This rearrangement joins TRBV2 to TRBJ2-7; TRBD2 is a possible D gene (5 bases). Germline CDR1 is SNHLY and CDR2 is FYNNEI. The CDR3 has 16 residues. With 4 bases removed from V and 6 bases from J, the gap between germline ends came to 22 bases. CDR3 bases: TGTGCCAGCAGTGCCTTACTAGGACTGGAGGCTAGCGAGCAGTACTTC. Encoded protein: CASSALLGLEASEQYF.

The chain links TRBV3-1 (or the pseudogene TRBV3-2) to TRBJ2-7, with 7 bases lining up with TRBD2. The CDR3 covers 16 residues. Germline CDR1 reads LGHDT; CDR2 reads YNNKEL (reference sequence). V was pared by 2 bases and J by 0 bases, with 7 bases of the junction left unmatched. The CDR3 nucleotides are TGTGCCAGCAGCCAATATGGGGGAGGGAGCTCCTACGAGCAGTACTTC. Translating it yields CASSQYGGGSSYEQYF.

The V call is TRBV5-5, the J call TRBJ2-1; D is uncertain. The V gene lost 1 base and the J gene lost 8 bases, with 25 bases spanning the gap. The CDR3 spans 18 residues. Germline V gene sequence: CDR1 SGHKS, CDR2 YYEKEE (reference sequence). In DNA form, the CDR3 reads TGTGCCAGCAGCTTGTCGTTCCCGAGCCCAGTCGTCGCCGATGAGCAGTTCTTC. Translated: CASSLSFPSPVVADEQFF.

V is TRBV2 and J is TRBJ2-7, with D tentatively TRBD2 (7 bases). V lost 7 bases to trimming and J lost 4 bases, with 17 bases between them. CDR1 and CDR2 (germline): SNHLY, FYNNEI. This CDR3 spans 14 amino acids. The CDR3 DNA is TGTGCCAGCACCGAGGGGGGGGGCGTATACGAGCAGTACTTC. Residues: CASTEGGGVYEQYF.